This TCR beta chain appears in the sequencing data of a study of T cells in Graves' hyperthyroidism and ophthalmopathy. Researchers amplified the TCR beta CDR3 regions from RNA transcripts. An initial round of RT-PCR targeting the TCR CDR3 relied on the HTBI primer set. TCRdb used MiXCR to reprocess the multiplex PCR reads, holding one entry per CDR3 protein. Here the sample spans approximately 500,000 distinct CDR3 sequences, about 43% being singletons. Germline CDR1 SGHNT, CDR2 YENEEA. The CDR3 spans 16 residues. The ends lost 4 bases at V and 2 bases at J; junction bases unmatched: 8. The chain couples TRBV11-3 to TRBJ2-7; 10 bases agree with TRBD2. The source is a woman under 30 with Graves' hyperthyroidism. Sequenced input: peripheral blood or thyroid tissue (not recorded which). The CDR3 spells CASSSGRTSGPYEQYF. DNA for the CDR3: TGTGCCAGCAGCTCGGGAAGGACTAGCGGTCCCTACGAGCAGTACTTC. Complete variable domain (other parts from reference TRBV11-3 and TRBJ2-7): EAGVVQSPRYKIIEKKQPVAFWCNPISGHNTLYWYLQNLGQGPELLIRYENEEAVDDSQLPKDRFSAERLKGVDSTLKIQPAELGDSAVYLCASSSGRTSGPYEQYFGPGTRLTVT.